The clone carrying this T cell receptor (beta chain) has just one count. The source of the sample is a study of blood T cell repertoires in COVID-19. Turning to the study itself: Specimens from acute and convalescent COVID-19 originated in the United States, Italy and Spain. The cDNA or gDNA used as material had been derived from T cells, B-cell-depleted T cells, or PBMCs.

Source study methods: Amplification from reference gene primers served as the basis for estimated nucleated cell counts. Measured with immunoSEQ multiplex PCR; TCRdb has only the in-frame clones, and not every one. The V and J calls and clone size were taken over from that table, and D and trimming were inferred from the DNA. This sample carries 60,000 to 75,000 clones, approximately 82% of them seen once, and the ten largest clones take around 9.6%. The length of the CDR3 is 14 residues. CDR1 SGHRS and CDR2 YFSETQ come from the germline V gene. J lost 5 bases, V lost 4 bases, and 8 bases had no gene match.

This chain connects TRBV5-1 to TRBJ2-7; TRBD1 matches at 8 bases. The sequencing sample was made of peripheral blood. This TCR derives from an elderly woman with acute or convalescent COVID-19. The CDR3 here is CASSPGQVRDEQYF. CDR3 in DNA: TGCGCCAGCAGCCCGGGACAGGTTAGGGACGAGCAGTACTTC.